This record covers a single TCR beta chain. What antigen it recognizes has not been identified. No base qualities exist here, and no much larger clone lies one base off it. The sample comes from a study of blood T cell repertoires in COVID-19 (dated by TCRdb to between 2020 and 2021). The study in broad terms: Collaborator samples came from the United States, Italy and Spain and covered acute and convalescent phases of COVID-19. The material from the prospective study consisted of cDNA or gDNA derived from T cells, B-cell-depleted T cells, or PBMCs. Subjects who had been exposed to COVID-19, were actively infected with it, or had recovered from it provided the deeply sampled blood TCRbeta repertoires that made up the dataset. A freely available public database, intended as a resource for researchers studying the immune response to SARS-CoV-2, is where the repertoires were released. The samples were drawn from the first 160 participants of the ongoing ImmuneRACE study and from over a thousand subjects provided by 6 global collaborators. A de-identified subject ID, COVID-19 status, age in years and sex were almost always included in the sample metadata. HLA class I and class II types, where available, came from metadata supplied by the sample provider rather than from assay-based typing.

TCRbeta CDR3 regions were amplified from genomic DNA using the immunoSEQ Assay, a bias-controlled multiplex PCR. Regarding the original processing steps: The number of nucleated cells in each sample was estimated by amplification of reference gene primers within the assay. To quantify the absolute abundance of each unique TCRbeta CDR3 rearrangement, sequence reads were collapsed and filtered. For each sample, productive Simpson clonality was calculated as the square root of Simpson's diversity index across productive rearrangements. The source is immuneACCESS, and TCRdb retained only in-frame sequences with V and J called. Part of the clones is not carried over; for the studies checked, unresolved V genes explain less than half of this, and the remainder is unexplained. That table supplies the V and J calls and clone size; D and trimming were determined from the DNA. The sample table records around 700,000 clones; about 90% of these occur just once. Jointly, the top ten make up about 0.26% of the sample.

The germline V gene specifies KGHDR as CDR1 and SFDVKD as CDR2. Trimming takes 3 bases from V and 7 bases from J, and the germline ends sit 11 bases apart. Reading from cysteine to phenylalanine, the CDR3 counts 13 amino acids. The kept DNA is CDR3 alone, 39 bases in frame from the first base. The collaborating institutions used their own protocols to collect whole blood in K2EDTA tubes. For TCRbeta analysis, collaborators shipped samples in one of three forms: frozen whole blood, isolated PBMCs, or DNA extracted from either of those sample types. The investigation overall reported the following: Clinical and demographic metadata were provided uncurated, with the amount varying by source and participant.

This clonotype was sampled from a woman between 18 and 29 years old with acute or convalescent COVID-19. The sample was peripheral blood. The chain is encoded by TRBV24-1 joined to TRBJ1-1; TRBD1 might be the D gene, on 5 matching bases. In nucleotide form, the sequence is TGTGCCACCAGTGATACCGACAGTTTTGAAGCTTTCTTT. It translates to CATSDTDSFEAFF.